This T cell receptor beta chain was sequenced for a study of cytomegalovirus exposure and HLA in healthy donors. PCR involved 60 Vbeta and 13 Jbeta primers. Clones were read by immunoSEQ multiplex PCR, and TCRdb kept only the in-frame ones, dropping some. The table lists around 150,000 clones, around 81% of them singletons. Germline V gene lookup returns CDR1 KGHSH and CDR2 LQKENI. Trimming took off 0 bases at V and 3 bases at J, with 17 bases between the two ends. The CDR3 runs to 17 residues. The V gene is TRBV18, the J gene TRBJ1-1, with no clear D. This receptor was identified in a man aged 50-59 years in good health and CMV-seronegative. Material for sequencing was PBMCs. DNA of the CDR3: TGTGCCAGCTCACCACCTGCGAAAAGGGCGGGAGACACTGAAGCTTTCTTT. Protein sequence: CASSPPAKRAGDTEAFF.